This T cell receptor beta chain derives from a study of cytomegalovirus exposure and HLA in healthy donors. Losses at the gene ends were 4 bases for V and 6 bases for J; bases not matched to a gene: 15. Germline V CDR1 and CDR2: SGHKS, YYEKEE (reference sequence). CDR3 size: 16 residues. Only a few counts were recorded for this clone. A multiplex PCR was run with 60 Vbeta primers and 13 Jbeta primers. The protocol was immunoSEQ multiplex PCR, while the TCRdb copy is restricted to in-frame clones and leaves out a portion. This table holds roughly 75,000 clones, 75% to 85% found once. The sequencing sample was made of PBMCs. V and J are TRBV5-5 and TRBJ1-2; 7 bases agree with TRBD1. This clonotype was sampled from a man aged 70-80 years in good health and CMV-seropositive. The CDR3 spells CASSASGTDLWDGYTF. As DNA, the CDR3 is TGTGCCAGCAGCGCATCCGGGACAGACCTTTGGGATGGCTACACCTTC.